This paragraph reports one T cell receptor (beta chain). Its antigen remains unknown. This sample stems from a study of T-cell reconstitution after alpha-beta-depleted transplantation in children. The authors prepared the TCRbeta library with unique molecular identifiers. TCRdb re-analysed the PCR reads in MiXCR, keeping a single row per CDR3 protein. The table shows fewer than 1 million distinct CDR3 sequences, with 15% to 20% occurring only once. CDR1 is MDHEN, CDR2 SYDVKM, per germline. Trimming left V 8 bases short and J 5 bases short, with 13 bases between. CDR3 length equals 13 residues. Study-wide results and limits: Some patients' high day-60 TCRbeta diversity was attributed to recipient cells surviving conditioning. Reports say that about two months after transplant, the alpha-beta T cells came out of several hundred graft clones that had expanded.

The V gene is TRBV28, the J gene TRBJ2-1; tentative D call: TRBD1 (5 bases). Sequencing used PBMCs, mostly from graft donor cells, obtained 360 days after TCRalphabeta/CD19-depleted stem cell transplant. The sequence derives from a male patient aged 10 to 17 who had a stem cell transplant for acute lymphoblastic leukemia, so the T cells may come from the graft donor. This CDR3 reads CASQGRPDNEQFF. The CDR3 nucleotides are TGTGCCAGCCAGGGCAGACCAGACAATGAGCAGTTCTTC. Full variable domain (rest looked up from reference TRBV28 and TRBJ2-1): DVKVTQSSRYLVKRTGEKVFLECVQDMDHENMFWYRQDPGLGLRLIYFSYDVKMKEKGDIPEGYSVSREKKERFSLILESASTNQTSMYLCASQGRPDNEQFFGPGTRLTVL.